This T cell receptor beta chain is from a study of T cell responses to AZD1222 COVID-19 vaccine. Broader study findings: Sampling captured repertoires only after the peak T cell response.

To note about this clone: What it binds is not known.

With 5 bases removed from V and 1 base from J, the gap between germline ends came to 14 bases. Germline CDR1 reads MGHRA; CDR2 reads YSYEKL. CDR3 length: 15 residues. TCRdb's table, derived via immunoSEQ multiplex PCR, lists solely in-frame clones and lacks some. The sample lists 130,000 or so clones; around 93% were seen once. Sequencing used peripheral blood, obtained on day 0 of AZD1222 vaccination. The V and J genes are TRBV4-1 and TRBJ1-1, with D possibly TRBD1 on 5 matching bases. This receptor was identified in an adult in good health. The DNA of the CDR3 is TGCGCCAGCAGCTCCTCGGGGGAAAGGAACACTGAAGCTTTCTTT. Its translation is CASSSSGERNTEAFF.